The rows below give T cell receptor beta chains drawn from one sample of a study of blood T cell repertoires in COVID-19. Here immunoSEQ multiplex PCR was the method, and the copy in TCRdb shows in-frame clones only, minus some. The repertoire includes about 150,000 clones, roughly 86% of them detected once, and about 2.5% sits in the top ten. Material for sequencing was peripheral blood. These receptors were taken from an elderly woman with COVID-19, enrolled during active disease. Each CDR3 is given with its conserved first and last residue. D genes are given only for firm matches. Clone size is shown for a subset of rows, as once, few, many or a class of expanded clone.

v_call: TRBV18; d_call: TRBD2; clone_size: NA; j_call: TRBJ2-1; cdr3_aa: CASSPLAGGEYNEQFF
v_call: TRBV3-1/TRBV3-2; d_call: NA; clone_size: NA; j_call: TRBJ2-1; cdr3_aa: CASSQDRILLEDNEQFF
v_call: TRBV9; d_call: NA; clone_size: NA; j_call: TRBJ1-3; cdr3_aa: CASSPSLYSSGNTIYF
v_call: TRBV6-2/TRBV6-3; d_call: TRBD2; clone_size: few; j_call: TRBJ2-7; cdr3_aa: CASSLAGGSYEQYF
v_call: TRBV7-9; d_call: TRBD1; clone_size: NA; j_call: TRBJ2-1; cdr3_aa: CASSHRDRGLNEQFF
v_call: TRBV5-4; d_call: NA; clone_size: NA; j_call: TRBJ2-1; cdr3_aa: CASSLGWGDNEQFF
v_call: TRBV2; d_call: NA; clone_size: NA; j_call: TRBJ2-5; cdr3_aa: CASSALWETQYF
v_call: TRBV9; d_call: TRBD2; clone_size: once; j_call: TRBJ2-3; cdr3_aa: CASSDTLAGSTDTQYF
v_call: TRBV11-2; d_call: TRBD1; clone_size: NA; j_call: TRBJ2-3; cdr3_aa: CASSLDDRGLPGADTQYF
v_call: TRBV3-1/TRBV3-2; d_call: TRBD1; clone_size: few; j_call: TRBJ2-7; cdr3_aa: CASSQGQGSWDEQYF
v_call: TRBV5-6; d_call: NA; clone_size: NA; j_call: TRBJ2-4; cdr3_aa: CASSDTGRLAKNIQYF
v_call: TRBV5-1; d_call: NA; clone_size: many; j_call: TRBJ2-7; cdr3_aa: CASSLERVSYEQYF
v_call: TRBV19; d_call: TRBD2; clone_size: NA; j_call: TRBJ2-7; cdr3_aa: CASSLGGTTYEQYF
v_call: TRBV18; d_call: NA; clone_size: NA; j_call: TRBJ1-1; cdr3_aa: CASSPLRGFGEAFF
v_call: TRBV28; d_call: NA; clone_size: NA; j_call: TRBJ1-5; cdr3_aa: CASSEQGMGNQPQHF
v_call: TRBV2; d_call: NA; clone_size: NA; j_call: TRBJ1-2; cdr3_aa: CASSPGSYGYTF
v_call: TRBV27; d_call: TRBD1; clone_size: NA; j_call: TRBJ2-2; cdr3_aa: CASSLSSLDRGGTGELFF
v_call: TRBV7-3; d_call: TRBD2; clone_size: few; j_call: TRBJ2-1; cdr3_aa: CASSRTPGGYNEQFF
v_call: TRBV7-2; d_call: TRBD2; clone_size: NA; j_call: TRBJ2-1; cdr3_aa: CASSPRRTSGDADEQFF
v_call: TRBV5-1; d_call: NA; clone_size: NA; j_call: TRBJ2-2; cdr3_aa: CASSFVQGWTGELFF
v_call: TRBV10-2; d_call: TRBD2; clone_size: NA; j_call: TRBJ2-7; cdr3_aa: CASRSLAGGYEQYF
v_call: TRBV19; d_call: NA; clone_size: NA; j_call: TRBJ1-1; cdr3_aa: CASSLRRSITRGTEAFF
v_call: TRBV5-1; d_call: TRBD2; clone_size: NA; j_call: TRBJ2-7; cdr3_aa: CASRKVEAGVSEQYF
v_call: TRBV6-5; d_call: TRBD1; clone_size: NA; j_call: TRBJ1-2; cdr3_aa: CATRNWDSNYGYTF
v_call: TRBV5-1; d_call: NA; clone_size: few; j_call: TRBJ2-1; cdr3_aa: CASSLGPHNEQFF
v_call: TRBV6-5; d_call: TRBD2; clone_size: few; j_call: TRBJ2-7; cdr3_aa: CASRGGLAGSYEQYF
v_call: TRBV18; d_call: TRBD2; clone_size: NA; j_call: TRBJ2-4; cdr3_aa: CASSAGAGNIQYF
v_call: TRBV6-5; d_call: TRBD1; clone_size: NA; j_call: TRBJ2-7; cdr3_aa: CASRITGTGYEQYF
v_call: TRBV7-2; d_call: TRBD2; clone_size: NA; j_call: TRBJ2-5; cdr3_aa: CASTSQRGGGETQYF
v_call: TRBV6-1; d_call: TRBD2; clone_size: NA; j_call: TRBJ2-2; cdr3_aa: CASSERGGGAGTGELFF
v_call: TRBV7-2; d_call: NA; clone_size: NA; j_call: TRBJ1-3; cdr3_aa: CASSPRRGWDTIYF
v_call: TRBV5-1; d_call: TRBD2; clone_size: once; j_call: TRBJ2-5; cdr3_aa: CASSWRGGETQYF
v_call: TRBV2; d_call: NA; clone_size: NA; j_call: TRBJ2-3; cdr3_aa: CASSFVTDTQYF
v_call: TRBV5-4; d_call: NA; clone_size: few; j_call: TRBJ1-1; cdr3_aa: CASSLDRDTEAFF
v_call: TRBV3-1/TRBV3-2; d_call: NA; clone_size: NA; j_call: TRBJ1-4; cdr3_aa: CASSSEPLEKLFF
v_call: TRBV6-5; d_call: TRBD1; clone_size: NA; j_call: TRBJ2-7; cdr3_aa: CASSYPGQGIYEQYF
v_call: TRBV6-5; d_call: TRBD1; clone_size: NA; j_call: TRBJ1-5; cdr3_aa: CASSSGGSNQPQHF
v_call: TRBV21-1; d_call: NA; clone_size: NA; j_call: TRBJ2-6; cdr3_aa: CASRPGQGPPPNVLTF
v_call: TRBV6-5; d_call: TRBD1; clone_size: NA; j_call: TRBJ2-7; cdr3_aa: CASTPRGQGAYEQYF
v_call: TRBV27; d_call: NA; clone_size: NA; j_call: TRBJ2-5; cdr3_aa: CASRNQGGQETQYF